These T cell receptor beta chains were read from a single sample in a study of T cell clonotyping in hematopoietic cell transplantation. Generated by immunoSEQ multiplex PCR, the TCRdb table keeps only in-frame clones and is missing some. This sample has about 15,000 clones, with 85% found just once. Specimen: PBMCs, collected 100 days after allogeneic stem cell transplant. The receptors come from a male patient aged 60 to 75 who had an allogeneic stem cell transplant from a related donor, so the T cells may come from the graft donor. Some clones in this sample may be carry-over from other donors' samples. CDR3s include the opening cysteine and the closing phenylalanine or tryptophan. The D gene is left open where the match is weak. Clone sizes are given selectively: once, few, many, or a class where the clone is expanded.

v_gene	j_gene	d_gene	abundance	CDR3aa	CDR3nt
TRBV2	TRBJ2-2	.	.	CASSEESWGGELFF	TGTGCCAGCAGTGAAGAATCCTGGGGCGGGGAGCTGTTTTTT
TRBV4-2	TRBJ2-2	TRBD2	.	CASSRTSGGAGFTGELFF	TGTGCCAGCAGCCGTACTAGCGGGGGGGCGGGTTTCACCGGGGAGCTGTTTTTT
TRBV11-2	TRBJ2-3	.	.	CASSLTGAWDTQYF	TGTGCCAGCAGCTTGACAGGTGCATGGGATACGCAGTATTTT
TRBV30	TRBJ2-3	.	.	CAWTPEGDTQYF	TGTGCCTGGACACCGGAGGGGGATACGCAGTATTTT
TRBV5-1	TRBJ1-4	TRBD1	.	CASSRDRANEKLFF	TGCGCCAGCAGCCGGGACAGGGCTAATGAAAAACTGTTTTTT
TRBV6-5	TRBJ2-7	.	.	CASREGDIYEQYF	TGTGCCAGCAGAGAAGGGGACATCTACGAGCAGTACTTC
TRBV6-4	TRBJ1-6	.	few	CASSVDSFNSPLHF	TGTGCCAGCAGTGTCGACAGTTTTAATTCACCCCTCCACTTT
TRBV11-1	TRBJ1-1	.	.	CASSSVGLGNTEAFF	TGTGCCAGCAGCTCAGTAGGATTGGGTAACACTGAAGCTTTCTTT
TRBV14	TRBJ2-3	.	few	CASSQGAGFTDTQYF	TGTGCCAGCAGCCAAGGGGCTGGCTTCACAGATACGCAGTATTTT
TRBV2	TRBJ2-6	.	.	CASSVGVNSGANVLTF	TGTGCCAGCAGTGTAGGGGTTAACTCTGGGGCCAACGTCCTGACTTTC
TRBV2	TRBJ1-2	.	.	CASPQAGVGVSYGYTF	TGTGCCAGCCCCCAGGCGGGGGTTGGAGTTAGCTATGGCTACACCTTC
TRBV6-6	TRBJ1-1	.	once	CASSYVRGNTEAFF	TGTGCCAGCAGTTACGTCCGGGGGAACACTGAAGCTTTCTTT
TRBV28	TRBJ1-6	.	.	CASRTHLSSPLHF	TGTGCCAGCAGGACCCATTTAAGTTCACCCCTCCACTTT
TRBV27	TRBJ1-2	.	few	CASSFYRDLDYGYTF	TGTGCCAGCAGTTTCTACCGGGACTTGGACTATGGCTACACCTTC
TRBV4-3	TRBJ2-3	.	.	CASSQDRGEDTQYF	TGCGCCAGCAGCCAAGATCGTGGGGAAGATACGCAGTATTTT
TRBV19	TRBJ1-2	TRBD1	few	CASSTTRQGAGYTF	TGTGCCAGTAGTACCACCCGACAGGGGGCTGGCTACACCTTC
TRBV9	TRBJ2-2	.	.	CASSVSSNTGELFF	TGTGCCAGCAGCGTAAGTTCGAACACCGGGGAGCTGTTTTTT
TRBV7-2	TRBJ2-3	.	few	CASSLGYTDTQYF	TGTGCCAGCAGCTTAGGGTACACAGATACGCAGTATTTT
TRBV6-6	TRBJ2-1	.	once	CASSTLGAPLGNEQFF	TGTGCCAGCAGCACACTCGGGGCTCCCCTGGGAAATGAGCAGTTCTTC
TRBV7-2	TRBJ2-2	TRBD2	.	CASSLAGVGTGELFF	TGTGCCAGCAGTCTAGCGGGGGTGGGCACCGGGGAGCTGTTTTTT
TRBV10-3	TRBJ2-7	.	.	CAISGGEEQYF	TGTGCCATCAGTGGGGGGGAAGAGCAGTACTTC
TRBV4-1	TRBJ1-1	.	.	CASSQGRGSEMNTEAFF	TGCGCCAGCAGCCAAGGGCGCGGCAGCGAAATGAACACTGAAGCTTTCTTT
TRBV5-1	TRBJ2-1	.	medium-sized	CASGDYNEQFF	TGCGCCAGCGGGGACTACAATGAGCAGTTCTTC
TRBV19	TRBJ1-5	.	.	CASSVQGGFLVGQPQHF	TGTGCCAGTAGTGTACAGGGCGGATTCCTTGTTGGTCAGCCCCAGCATTTT
TRBV5-6	TRBJ2-1	TRBD1	once	CASSLVSRTGNEQFF	TGTGCCAGCAGCTTGGTATCCCGGACAGGGAATGAGCAGTTCTTC
TRBV7-3	TRBJ2-3	TRBD2	.	CASSSGLAGGLDTQYF	TGTGCCAGCAGCTCGGGACTAGCGGGGGGACTAGATACGCAGTATTTT
TRBV5-6	TRBJ1-5	.	once	CASSLAGGSNQPQHF	TGTGCCAGCAGCTTGGCTGGGGGTAGCAATCAGCCCCAGCATTTT
TRBV19	TRBJ2-2	TRBD1	.	CASSILQGARRTGELFF	TGTGCCAGTAGTATCCTCCAGGGGGCCCGCAGAACCGGGGAGCTGTTTTTT
TRBV6-5	TRBJ1-3	.	.	CASSYYGSGNTIYF	TGTGCCAGCAGTTACTACGGCTCTGGAAACACCATATATTTT
TRBV5-1	TRBJ2-6	TRBD1	.	CASARTGGSSGANVLTF	TGCGCCAGCGCGCGGACAGGGGGGAGTTCTGGGGCCAACGTCCTGACTTTC
TRBV9	TRBJ1-4	.	.	CASSLRGNGREKLFF	TGTGCCAGCAGCCTCCGGGGCAATGGGAGGGAAAAACTGTTTTTT
TRBV7-2	TRBJ2-7	TRBD2	.	CASSVDQRGVPWWEQYF	TGTGCCAGCAGCGTCGACCAGCGGGGGGTCCCTTGGTGGGAGCAGTACTTC
TRBV5-1	TRBJ2-2	.	.	CASKGAGELFF	TGCGCCAGCAAGGGGGCCGGGGAGCTGTTTTTT
TRBV19	TRBJ1-1	.	once	CASRLDRNTEAFF	TGTGCCAGTAGACTGGACAGGAACACTGAAGCTTTCTTT
TRBV6-4	TRBJ1-2	TRBD1	.	CASRDTTGGNYGYTF	TGTGCCAGCAGAGATACTACAGGGGGCAATTATGGCTACACCTTC
TRBV15	TRBJ1-5	.	.	CATSRDLQANQPQHF	TGTGCCACCAGCAGAGATCTACAGGCCAATCAGCCCCAGCATTTT
TRBV11-3	TRBJ2-7	.	.	CASSPGTASSYEQYF	TGTGCCAGCAGCCCCGGGACGGCGAGCTCCTACGAGCAGTACTTC
TRBV5-1	TRBJ2-3	TRBD2	once	CASSPGTSVDTQYF	TGCGCCAGCAGCCCCGGGACTAGCGTAGATACGCAGTATTTT
TRBV29-1	TRBJ1-3	TRBD1	.	CSVRQGGGNTIYF	TGCAGCGTGAGACAGGGGGGTGGAAACACCATATATTTT
TRBV30	TRBJ2-7	.	.	CAWTRAGQGSYEQYF	TGTGCCTGGACCCGGGCGGGGCAGGGGTCCTACGAGCAGTACTTC
TRBV7-3	TRBJ2-1	.	.	CASSLSREGEQFF	TGTGCCAGCAGCTTATCCAGGGAAGGTGAGCAGTTCTTC
TRBV28	TRBJ1-5	.	.	CASREGQSLRGNQPQHF	TGTGCCAGCAGGGAAGGACAGAGTCTTAGAGGCAATCAGCCCCAGCATTTT
TRBV5-4	TRBJ2-7	.	.	CASSLGQPDEQYF	TGTGCCAGCAGCTTGGGACAACCGGACGAGCAGTACTTC
TRBV27	TRBJ2-1	TRBD1	.	CASTLLFEGADMNEQFF	TGTGCCAGCACTCTCCTCTTCGAGGGGGCGGATATGAATGAGCAGTTCTTC
TRBV11-3	TRBJ2-7	.	.	CASSQLYEQYF	TGTGCCAGCAGCCAGCTTTACGAGCAGTACTTC
TRBV4-1	TRBJ1-1	.	.	CASSQPGRWSTEAFF	TGCGCCAGCAGCCAACCCGGTAGGTGGTCCACTGAAGCTTTCTTT
TRBV5-4	TRBJ1-4	TRBD1	.	CASSPGQLNEKLFF	TGTGCCAGCAGCCCGGGACAGCTTAATGAAAAACTGTTTTTT